The sequence of this T cell receptor (beta chain) was determined in a study of blood T cell repertoires in COVID-19 (dated by TCRdb to 2019 to 2021). Background for the entire study: Samples covering the acute and convalescent phases of COVID-19 were provided by collaborators in the United States, Italy and Spain. The prospective study material was composed of cDNA or gDNA derived from T cells, B-cell-depleted T cells, or PBMCs. Deeply sampled blood TCRbeta repertoires from subjects exposed to, actively infected with, or recovered from COVID-19 were included in the dataset. The repertoires were made available in a free public database intended to serve as a resource for research on the immune response to SARS-CoV-2. The samples were drawn from the first 160 participants of the ongoing ImmuneRACE study and from 1,254 subjects provided by 6 global collaborators. The sample metadata nearly always contained a de-identified subject ID, COVID-19 status, age in years and sex. Where HLA class I and class II types were available, the types were taken from metadata supplied by the sample provider, not from assay-based typing. The full study reports these points: The amount of clinical and demographic metadata varied by source and participant and was provided uncurated.

Comments on this clone: The antigen it binds to is not known. The sample holds no much larger clone one base away, and base qualities are not on file.

V is trimmed back by 7 bases and J by 1 base, and the junction contains 8 bases that no gene match accounts for. Inclusive of the bounding cysteine and phenylalanine, the CDR3 is 15 residues long. The read is trimmed to its CDR3 DNA, 45 bases read in frame from base 1. CDR1 and CDR2, looked up from the germline V gene, are ENHRY and SYGVKD. One collaborating source in Seattle enrolled patients during active infection and followed them longitudinally through the course of disease. Whole blood was collected in K2EDTA tubes by collaborating institutions according to the institutions' own protocols. Collaborator samples were shipped for TCRbeta analysis as frozen whole blood, isolated PBMCs, or DNA extracted from either sample type. The immunoSEQ Assay, a bias-controlled multiplex PCR, was used to amplify TCRbeta CDR3 regions from genomic DNA. On the authors' methods: The number of nucleated cells in each sample was estimated by amplification of reference gene primers within the assay. To quantify the absolute abundance of each unique TCRbeta CDR3 rearrangement, sequence reads were collapsed and filtered. For each sample, productive Simpson clonality was calculated as the square root of Simpson's diversity index over productive rearrangements. Held by TCRdb, this immuneACCESS table contains in-frame sequences only and omits some clones. Under half of the omission traces to an unresolved V gene where checked; the cause of the rest is unknown. V and J calls and clone size follow that table, whereas D and trimming were derived from the DNA. The sample table contains 48,000 or so clones; only one count was recorded for more than 75% of them. The ten largest clones add up to approximately 2.5% of the sample.

This chain joins TRBV10-3 to TRBJ1-1, with 8 central nucleotides matching TRBD1. The source of this sequence is a woman aged 80 or over with COVID-19, enrolled during active disease. The specimen sequenced was peripheral blood. The CDR3 in this case is CAIMRSGTGNTEAFF. Read as DNA, the sequence is TGTGCCATCATGCGATCCGGGACAGGGAACACTGAAGCTTTCTTT.